These 16 T cell receptor beta chains share one sample of origin, sequenced in a study of blood T cell repertoires in COVID-19. Clones were sequenced by immunoSEQ multiplex PCR, and TCRdb holds only the in-frame ones, with some missing. The sample records around 230,000 clones, around four fifths being singletons. Sequences were obtained from peripheral blood. These receptors came from a man in his forties or fifties with acute or convalescent COVID-19.

J is TRBJ2-1 and V is TRBV18; 9 positions match TRBD2. Germline CDR1 and CDR2: KGHSH and LQKENI. After removal of 0 bases from V and 3 bases from J, the junction contained 0 bases not matched to a gene. The CDR3 has 15 amino acids. The CDR3 protein is CASSPPSGGYNEQFF. The CDR3 DNA reads as TGTGCCAGCTCACCACCTAGCGGGGGCTACAATGAGCAGTTCTTC.

The chain links TRBV7-8 to TRBJ1-2, with 9 nucleotides matching TRBD1. The junction had 10 bases not matched to a gene; V was cut back by 4 bases and J by 4 bases. Germline-derived CDR1 and CDR2 are SGHVS and FQNEAQ. The CDR3 runs to 16 residues. The CDR3 nucleotides read TGTGCCAGCAGCTCCCGGGACAGGGCCCAGGCCTATGGCTACACCTTC. The encoded protein is CASSSRDRAQAYGYTF.

This clone has a handful of counts. The chain uses TRBV7-9 and TRBJ2-3, with a weak D call TRBD2 (5 bases). Germline CDR1 reads SEHNR; CDR2 reads FQNEAQ (reference sequence). The V end was cut by 5 bases, the J end by 2 bases, with 20 bases between. The CDR3 consists of 17 residues. The chain's CDR3 is CASSPQDWRQSTDTQYF. CDR3 coding DNA: TGTGCCAGCAGCCCCCAGGACTGGCGCCAATCCACAGATACGCAGTATTTT.

The chain links TRBV19 to TRBJ2-1; D gene unclear. Germline CDR1 is LNHDA and CDR2 is SQIVND (reference sequence). The CDR3 extends over 11 amino acids. Trimming removed 5 bases from V and 7 bases from J, with 6 bases in between. In DNA, the CDR3 is TGTGCCAGTAGTCAGTGGAATGAGCAGTTCTTC. Translating gives CASSQWNEQFF.

The chain couples TRBV6-6 to TRBJ2-1, with TRBD2 matching over 12 bases. CDR1 is MNHNY and CDR2 is SVGAGI in the germline V gene (reference sequence). The length of the CDR3 is 14 residues. The J segment lost 8 bases and the V segment lost 6 bases, leaving 5 bases of the junction unmatched. The CDR3 here is CASSLAGGRDEQFF. The DNA for the CDR3 is TGTGCCAGCAGCCTAGCGGGAGGGCGAGATGAGCAGTTCTTC.

The chain uses TRBV6-5 and TRBJ2-7; perhaps TRBD2 as D (5 bases). The length of the CDR3 is 14 residues. Germline V lookup: CDR1 MNHEY, CDR2 SVGAGI. Deletions cut 8 bases from V and 6 bases from J, with 20 bases between. Here the CDR3 reads CASVIQRAVREQYF. The CDR3 DNA reads as TGTGCCAGCGTAATACAGAGGGCTGTGCGCGAGCAGTACTTC.

This chain connects TRBV7-9 to TRBJ2-7; TRBD1 matches 8 bases. This CDR3 has 16 amino acids. The V and J ends lost 5 bases and 2 bases, in that order; junction bases with no gene match: 11. Germline lookup yields CDR1 SEHNR and CDR2 FQNEAQ (reference sequence). The CDR3 protein is CASSLTPGQGTYEQYF. The DNA for the CDR3 is TGTGCCAGCAGCCTAACCCCCGGACAGGGCACCTACGAGCAGTACTTC.

This chain uses TRBV12-3 or TRBV12-4 with TRBJ2-7; 8 bases match TRBD2. The CDR3 consists of 12 residues. J gave up 6 bases and V 4 bases, and 2 bases lay outside the gene matches. This CDR3 is CASSSGTSEQYF. The CDR3 region has the DNA TGTGCCAGCAGTTCTGGGACTAGCGAGCAGTACTTC.

The chain has TRBV7-2 and TRBJ2-5; possibly TRBD2 for D (7 bases). V lost 5 bases and J lost 4, with 17 bases in between. CDR3 length equals 15 residues. The germline V gene encodes CDR1 SGHTA and CDR2 FQGNSA. CDR3 in amino acids: CASSPLGGLRETQYF. CDR3 nucleotide sequence: TGTGCCAGCAGCCCGTTGGGGGGGCTTCGAGAGACCCAGTACTTC.

The chain recombines TRBV7-9 with TRBJ1-2, with D possibly TRBD1 on 5 matching bases. Trimming cost V 6 bases and J 4 bases, with 9 bases left between them. Germline CDR1 is SEHNR and CDR2 is FQNEAQ (reference sequence). This CDR3 has 12 amino acids. The CDR3 DNA is TGTGCCAGCAGTGGGGGGAGCTATGGCTACACCTTC. Translating it yields CASSGGSYGYTF. Full variable domain (outside the CDR3, taken from reference TRBV7-9 and TRBJ1-2): DTGVSQNPRHKITKRGQNVTFRCDPISEHNRLYWYRQTLGQGPEFLTYFQNEAQLEKSRLLSDRFSAERPKGSFSTLEIQRTEQGDSAMYLCASSGGSYGYTFGSGTRLTVV.

The J gene is TRBJ1-2, the V gene TRBV7-9; the match to TRBD1 covers 9 bases. J was trimmed by 8 bases and V by 4 bases; bases with no gene match: 8. The CDR3 runs 14 residues. CDR1 is SEHNR, CDR2 FQNEAQ, per germline (reference sequence). CDR3 coding DNA: TGTGCCAGCAGCTCCCGGGACAGGGAGCAGGGCTACACCTTC. Protein: CASSSRDREQGYTF.

The chain recombines TRBV2 with TRBJ1-5; tentatively, D is TRBD1 (5 bases). V dropped 0 bases and J dropped 6 bases, with 12 bases sitting between them. The CDR3 consists of 15 residues. CDR1 is SNHLY, CDR2 FYNNEI, per germline. CDR3 bases: TGTGCCAGCAGTGAAGCGCACGGGGGGGGTCAGCCCCAGCATTTT. Translating gives CASSEAHGGGQPQHF.

The chain combines TRBV6-5 with TRBJ2-3, with a weak D call TRBD2 (6 bases). CDR3 length: 15 residues. Germline CDR1 is MNHEY and CDR2 is SVGAGI. V was clipped by 5 bases and J by 6 bases, with 18 bases between them. CDR3 in amino acids: CASSHPMGEVDTQYF. Written as DNA, the CDR3 is TGTGCCAGCAGTCACCCTATGGGGGAGGTCGATACGCAGTATTTT.

This chain connects TRBV2 to TRBJ2-4; the D gene is possibly TRBD1 (6 bases). CDR3 size: 15 residues. The germline V gene encodes CDR1 SNHLY and CDR2 FYNNEI. Between the trimmed V and J ends, which lost 2 bases and 0 bases, there was a span of 8 bases. CDR3 in amino acids: CASSEQGLAKNIQYF. CDR3 nucleotides: TGTGCCAGCAGTGAACAGGGGCTAGCCAAAAACATTCAGTACTTC. Full variable domain (missing parts from reference TRBV2 and TRBJ2-4): EPEVTQTPSHQVTQMGQEVILRCVPISNHLYFYWYRQILGQKVEFLVSFYNNEISEKSEIFDDQFSVERPDGSNFTLKIRSTKLEDSAMYFCASSEQGLAKNIQYFGAGTRLSVL.

The CDR3 DNA follows: TGTGCCAGCAGCCCCGGGACACCTACTCTCAATGAGCAGTTCTTC. This sequence encodes CASSPGTPTLNEQFF. The J gene is TRBJ2-1, the V gene TRBV5-4; weak D call: TRBD1 (6 bases). The CDR3 contains 15 residues. The germline V and J ends were trimmed by 4 bases and 6 bases, with 17 bases remaining between them. CDR1 SGHNT and CDR2 YYREEE come from the germline V gene (reference sequence).

The chain couples TRBV6-2 or TRBV6-3 to TRBJ2-5; D might be TRBD1 (6 bases). This CDR3 has 13 residues. Germline CDR1 reads MNHEY; CDR2 reads SVGEGT. V was trimmed by 2 bases and J by 6 bases, leaving 10 bases between them. The CDR3 loop is CASSYPGVKTQYF. CDR3 sequence (DNA): TGTGCCAGCAGTTACCCAGGGGTAAAGACCCAGTACTTC.